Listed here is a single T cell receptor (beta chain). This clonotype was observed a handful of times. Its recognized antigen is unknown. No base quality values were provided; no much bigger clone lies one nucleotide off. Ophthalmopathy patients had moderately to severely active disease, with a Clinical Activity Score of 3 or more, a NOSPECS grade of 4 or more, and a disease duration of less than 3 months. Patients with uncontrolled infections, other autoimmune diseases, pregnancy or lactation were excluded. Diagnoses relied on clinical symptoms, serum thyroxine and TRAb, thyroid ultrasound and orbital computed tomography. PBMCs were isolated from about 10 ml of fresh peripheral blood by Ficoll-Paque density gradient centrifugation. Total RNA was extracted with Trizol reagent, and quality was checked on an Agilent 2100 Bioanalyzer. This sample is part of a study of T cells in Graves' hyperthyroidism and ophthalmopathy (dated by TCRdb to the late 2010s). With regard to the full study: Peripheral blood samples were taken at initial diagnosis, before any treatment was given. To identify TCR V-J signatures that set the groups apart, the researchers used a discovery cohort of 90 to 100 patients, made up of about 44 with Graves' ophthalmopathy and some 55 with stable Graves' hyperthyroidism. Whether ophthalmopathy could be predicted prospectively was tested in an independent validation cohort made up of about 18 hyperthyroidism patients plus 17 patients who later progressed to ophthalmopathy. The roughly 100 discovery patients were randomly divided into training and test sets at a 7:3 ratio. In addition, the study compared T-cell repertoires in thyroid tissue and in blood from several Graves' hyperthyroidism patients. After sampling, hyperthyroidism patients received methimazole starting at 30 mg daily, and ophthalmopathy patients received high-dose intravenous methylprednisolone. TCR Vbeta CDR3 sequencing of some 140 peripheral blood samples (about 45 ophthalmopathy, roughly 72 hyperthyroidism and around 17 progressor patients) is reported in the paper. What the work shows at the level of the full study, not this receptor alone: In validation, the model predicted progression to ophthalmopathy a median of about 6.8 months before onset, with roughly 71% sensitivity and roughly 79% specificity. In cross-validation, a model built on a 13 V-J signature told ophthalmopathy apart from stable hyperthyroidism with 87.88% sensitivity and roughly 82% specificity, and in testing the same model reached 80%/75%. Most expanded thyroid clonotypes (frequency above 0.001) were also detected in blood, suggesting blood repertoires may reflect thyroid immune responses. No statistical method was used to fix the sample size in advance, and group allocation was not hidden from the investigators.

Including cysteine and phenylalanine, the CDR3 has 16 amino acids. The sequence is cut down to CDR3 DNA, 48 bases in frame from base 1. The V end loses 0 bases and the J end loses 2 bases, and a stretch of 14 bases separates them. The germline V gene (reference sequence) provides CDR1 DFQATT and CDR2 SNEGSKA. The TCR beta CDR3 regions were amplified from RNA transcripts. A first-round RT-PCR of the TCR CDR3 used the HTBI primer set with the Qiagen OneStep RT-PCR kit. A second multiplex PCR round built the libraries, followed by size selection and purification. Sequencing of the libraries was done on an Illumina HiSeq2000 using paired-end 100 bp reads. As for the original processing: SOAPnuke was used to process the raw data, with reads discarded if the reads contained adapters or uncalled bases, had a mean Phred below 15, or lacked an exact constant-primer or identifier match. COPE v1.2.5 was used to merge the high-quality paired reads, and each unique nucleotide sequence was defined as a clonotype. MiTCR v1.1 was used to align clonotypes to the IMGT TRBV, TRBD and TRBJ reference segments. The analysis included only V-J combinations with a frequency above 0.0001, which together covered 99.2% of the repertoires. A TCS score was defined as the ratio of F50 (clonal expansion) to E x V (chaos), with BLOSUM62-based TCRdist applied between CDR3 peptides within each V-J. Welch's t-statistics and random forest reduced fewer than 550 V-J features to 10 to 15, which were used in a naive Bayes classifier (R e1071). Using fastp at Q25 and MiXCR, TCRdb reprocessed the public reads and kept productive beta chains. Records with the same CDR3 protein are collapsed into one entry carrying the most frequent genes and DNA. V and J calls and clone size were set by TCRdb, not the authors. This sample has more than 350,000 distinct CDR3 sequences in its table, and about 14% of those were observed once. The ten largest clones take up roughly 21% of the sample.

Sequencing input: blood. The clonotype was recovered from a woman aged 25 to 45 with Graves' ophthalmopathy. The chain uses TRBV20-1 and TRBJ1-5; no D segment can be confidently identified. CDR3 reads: CSARDVAGRGNQPQHF. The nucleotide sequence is TGCAGTGCTAGAGATGTTGCAGGTCGGGGCAATCAGCCCCAGCATTTT.